This is a list of T cell receptor beta chains from one sample in a study of regulatory T cells in long-lasting Graves disease. TCRdb processed the multiplex PCR reads anew with MiXCR; each CDR3 protein has one entry. The sample yields roughly 320,000 distinct CDR3 sequences, approximately 15% seen once. The same sample was also used in a study of T cells in Graves' hyperthyroidism and ophthalmopathy.

This specimen was peripheral blood mononuclear cells (PBMCs), taken at new diagnosis, from a patient treated with antithyroid drugs. The source of these receptors is a man in his forties with Graves disease. CDR3s include the opening cysteine and the closing phenylalanine or tryptophan. D genes are given only for firm matches. Clone size, where shown, is once, few, many, or a class for clones that have expanded.

d_call | j_call | clone_size | v_call | cdr3_aa | cdr3_nt
TRBD2 | TRBJ2-7 | many | TRBV7-2 | CASSLGAGGYYEQYF | TGTGCCAGCAGCTTAGGAGCGGGGGGATACTACGAGCAGTACTTC
- | TRBJ1-5 | - | TRBV6-1 | CASRPASRGSNQPQHF | TGTGCCAGCAGGCCGGCGAGTCGGGGAAGCAATCAGCCCCAGCATTTT
TRBD1 | TRBJ1-5 | - | TRBV6-1 | CASSKLARGLQPQHF | TGTGCCAGCAGCAAACTGGCCAGGGGGTTGCAGCCCCAGCATTTT
TRBD2 | TRBJ2-5 | - | TRBV7-8 | CASSLDSGGYQETQYF | TGTGCCAGCAGCTTAGATAGCGGGGGGTACCAAGAGACCCAGTACTTC
- | TRBJ2-2 | - | TRBV9 | CASSVAGGIIGELFF | TGTGCCAGCAGCGTAGCGGGGGGCATTATCGGGGAGCTGTTTTTT
- | TRBJ2-1 | few | TRBV24-1 | CATSDLKKDEQFF | TGTGCCACCAGTGATTTGAAAAAGGATGAGCAGTTCTTC
- | TRBJ2-5 | few | TRBV7-2 | CASSSRGVGGTQYF | TGTGCCAGCAGCTCCCGGGGAGTCGGTGGGACCCAGTACTTC
TRBD2 | TRBJ2-1 | few | TRBV6-1 | CASRVGGASGGYYNEQFF | TGTGCCAGCAGAGTTGGGGGGGCTAGCGGGGGGTATTACAATGAGCAGTTCTTC
- | TRBJ1-2 | many | TRBV30 | CAWSVVRRLTF | TGTGCCTGGTCCGTCGTAAGGCGCCTCACCTTC
- | TRBJ2-5 | many | TRBV6-5 | CASSYRRFQETQYF | TGTGCCAGCAGTTATAGGCGGTTCCAAGAGACCCAGTACTTC
- | TRBJ1-2 | many | TRBV6-9 | CASSYERGDGYTF | TGTGCCAGCAGTTACGAAAGGGGAGATGGCTACACCTTC
- | TRBJ2-7 | many | TRBV29-1 | CSVDPGTPYEQYF | TGCAGCGTTGATCCGGGGACCCCCTACGAGCAGTACTTC
TRBD1 | TRBJ2-5 | many | TRBV20-1 | CSARGYRGLETQYF | TGCAGTGCTAGAGGTTACAGGGGGCTTGAGACCCAGTACTTC
- | TRBJ1-2 | few | TRBV6-1 | CASRNRQYGYTF | TGTGCCAGCAGGAACAGGCAGTATGGCTACACCTTC
TRBD1 | TRBJ1-1 | - | TRBV5-1 | CASSSGQGESEAFF | TGCGCCAGCAGCTCGGGACAGGGGGAGTCTGAAGCTTTCTTT
- | TRBJ2-5 | many | TRBV6-1 | CASSETTLGTQYF | TGTGCCAGCAGTGAAACCACTCTGGGGACCCAGTACTTC
- | TRBJ2-7 | many | TRBV11-2 | CASSLGGFAYEQYF | TGTGCCAGCAGCTTAGGGGGGTTCGCCTACGAGCAGTACTTC
- | TRBJ2-2 | few | TRBV11-2 | CASSTGLAGELFF | TGTGCCAGCAGTACAGGGTTGGCCGGGGAGCTGTTTTTT
TRBD2 | TRBJ2-2 | many | TRBV2 | CASSEQAGTGELFF | TGTGCCAGCAGTGAACAAGCGGGGACCGGGGAGCTGTTTTTT
- | TRBJ1-1 | few | TRBV6-1 | CATSRSVNTEAFF | TGTGCCACCAGTAGATCGGTGAACACTGAAGCTTTCTTT
- | TRBJ1-1 | - | TRBV6-1 | CASSQGPEAFF | TGTGCCAGCAGCCAGGGTCCTGAAGCTTTCTTT
TRBD2 | TRBJ2-5 | many | TRBV18 | CASSLTGLEETQYF | TGTGCCAGCTCACTAACCGGACTAGAAGAGACCCAGTACTTC
- | TRBJ2-7 | - | TRBV29-1 | CSVPRQNSYEQYF | TGCAGCGTGCCCAGACAGAACTCCTACGAGCAGTACTTC
TRBD1 | TRBJ1-3 | - | TRBV12-5 | CASGGRQGSSGNTIYF | TGTGCTAGTGGTGGAAGACAGGGTTCCTCTGGAAACACCATATATTTT
- | TRBJ2-7 | many | TRBV28 | CASSLLFGADWYEQYF | TGTGCCAGCAGTTTGTTATTTGGGGCAGACTGGTACGAGCAGTACTTC
- | TRBJ2-5 | many | TRBV2 | CASSDYPETQYF | TGTGCCAGCAGTGATTATCCAGAGACCCAGTACTTC
TRBD1 | TRBJ2-7 | many | TRBV5-1 | CASSPGDRPGEQYF | TGCGCCAGCAGCCCCGGGGACAGACCGGGCGAGCAGTACTTC
- | TRBJ2-2 | few | TRBV5-4 | CASRLGLLSGTGELFF | TGTGCCAGCAGGCTAGGACTCCTATCTGGGACCGGGGAGCTGTTTTTT
- | TRBJ2-3 | - | TRBV6-1 | CASSEFWGAADTQYF | TGTGCCAGCAGTGAATTTTGGGGGGCCGCAGATACGCAGTATTTT